Listed here are 24 T cell receptor beta chains from one sample, sequenced in a study of control samples from healthy donors and cancer patients. Data came from immunoSEQ multiplex PCR; TCRdb stores just in-frame clones and leaves some out. The data hold tens of thousands of clones, with around 92% observed a single time. Material for sequencing was blood. All receptors come from a man aged 25 to 45 in good health.

The CDR3 DNA is TGTGCCAGCAGACACGGGGACAGGCTTCACACTGAAGCTTTCTTT. Amino acid sequence: CASRHGDRLHTEAFF. The rearrangement joins TRBV11-2 to TRBJ1-1, with TRBD1 matching 8 bases. Looked up from germline, CDR1 is SGHAT and CDR2 is FQNNGV. The CDR3 spans 15 residues. Unmatched junction bases numbered 9, after V lost 6 bases and J lost 3 bases. The entire variable domain, with the rest obtained from reference TRBV11-2 and TRBJ1-1, is as follows: EAGVAQSPRYKIIEKRQSVAFWCNPISGHATLYWYQQILGQGPKLLIQFQNNGVVDDSQLPKDRFSAERLKGVDSTLKIQPAKLEDSAVYLCASRHGDRLHTEAFFGQGTRLTVV.

The gene calls are TRBV12-3 or TRBV12-4 and TRBJ2-1, with D unclear. This CDR3 has 12 residues. V lost 4 bases and J lost 9, with 10 bases in between. The CDR3 bases are TGTGCCAGCAGTTCATCCGTCGGTGAGCAGTTCTTC. It encodes CASSSSVGEQFF.

In DNA form, the CDR3 reads TGCGCCAGCAGCCAAGATGAATACCTTACAGGCTACACCTTC. This sequence encodes CASSQDEYLTGYTF. V is TRBV4-3 and J is TRBJ1-2; D is unresolved. CDR1 and CDR2 (germline): LGHNA, YSLEER. CDR3 length equals 14 residues. V lost 0 bases, J lost 8 bases, and 13 bases lay in between.

The CDR3 sequence: CASRQQSSYNSPLHF. Written as DNA, the CDR3 is TGTGCCAGCAGACAACAGAGCTCCTATAATTCACCCCTCCACTTT. The chain links TRBV6-4 to TRBJ1-6; the D is unclear. There are 15 residues in the CDR3. V lost 6 bases and J 0 bases, leaving 9 bases between the germline ends. Per germline, CDR1 MRHNA and CDR2 SNTAGT.

The rearrangement joins TRBV2 to TRBJ2-5; TRBD2 might be the D (6 bases). The germline V gene has CDR1 SNHLY and CDR2 FYNNEI. V lost 4 bases and J 5 bases, leaving 14 bases between the germline ends. CDR3 length: 14 residues. As DNA, the CDR3 is TGTGCCAGCAGTGCGGGACTCGCTAAGGAGACCCAGTACTTC. This sequence encodes CASSAGLAKETQYF.

This chain uses TRBV30 with TRBJ2-7; 7 nucleotides line up with TRBD2. The CDR3 contains 13 residues. Trimming removed 0 bases from V and 2 bases from J; junction bases left unmatched: 1. Germline assignment: CDR1 GTSNPN and CDR2 SVGIG (reference sequence). The CDR3 DNA sequence: TGTGCCTGGAGTGTGGGGGGGACCTACGAGCAGTACTTC. Protein sequence: CAWSVGGTYEQYF. The full variable domain, its missing parts supplied by reference TRBV30 and TRBJ2-7, is SQTIHQWPATLVQPVGSPLSLECTVEGTSNPNLYWYRQAAGRGLQLLFYSVGIGQISSEVPQNLSASRPQDRQFILSSKKLLLSDSGFYLCAWSVGGTYEQYFGPGTRLTVT.

This sequence joins TRBV10-3 and TRBJ1-1, with 12 bases that match TRBD1. The germline gives CDR1 ENHRY, CDR2 SYGVKD. The CDR3 covers 15 residues. Trimming removed 4 bases from V and 10 bases from J; junction bases left unmatched: 10. For the CDR3, the DNA is TGTGCCATCAGTGGGGGACAGGGGGCGGGTATTGGAGCTTTCTTT. Translating it yields CAISGGQGAGIGAFF.

The V gene is TRBV3-1 (or the pseudogene TRBV3-2), the J gene TRBJ2-1; tentative D call: TRBD2 (5 bases). V lost 0 bases to trimming and J lost 6 bases, with 12 bases between them. CDR1 and CDR2 from the germline V gene are LGHDT and YNNKEL (reference sequence). CDR3 length: 15 residues. CDR3 sequence reads: CASSQEELGFNEQFF. DNA for the CDR3: TGTGCCAGCAGCCAAGAGGAACTAGGTTTCAATGAGCAGTTCTTC.

In DNA form, the CDR3 reads TGTGCCACCGGGAAGGGAATCTCCTATAATTCACCCCTCCACTTT. Translation: CATGKGISYNSPLHF. The chain recombines TRBV15 with TRBJ1-6; no firm D call. Germline-derived CDR1 and CDR2 are LNHNV and YYDKDF (reference sequence). With 8 bases removed from V and 0 bases from J, the gap between germline ends came to 11 bases. The CDR3 covers 15 residues.

On this clone: The junction differs from germline at one of its ends, possibly a read error. The CDR3 spells CASSRWDRRF. The CDR3 DNA reads as TGTGCCAGCAGCCGCTGGGACAGGAGATTC. The rearrangement uses TRBV14 and TRBJ1-2; 8 bases align to TRBD1. The CDR3 consists of 10 residues. Germline V gene data show CDR1 as SGHDN and CDR2 as FVKESK. The full variable domain, completed using reference TRBV14 and TRBJ1-2, is EAGVTQFPSHSVIEKGQTVTLRCDPISGHDNLYWYRRVMGKEIKFLLHFVKESKQDESGMPNNRFLAERTGGTYSTLKVQPAELEDSGVYFCASSRWDRRFGSGTRLTVV.

The rearrangement links TRBV4-2 to TRBJ2-3, with 8 bases that match TRBD2. Per germline, CDR1 LGHNA and CDR2 YNFKEQ. Trimming cost V 4 bases and J 5 bases; bases outside gene matches: 11. The CDR3 length is 16 residues. Here the CDR3 reads CASSPGAGGGLDTQYF. CDR3 DNA sequence: TGTGCCAGCAGCCCAGGCGCGGGGGGCGGTTTAGATACGCAGTATTTT.

This CDR3 reads CASSPPTGVGTEAFF. The CDR3 nucleotides read TGTGCCAGCAGCCCACCGACAGGGGTCGGGACTGAAGCTTTCTTT. The J gene is TRBJ1-1, the V gene TRBV7-9; the match to TRBD1 covers 8 bases. The CDR3 has 15 residues. CDR1 is SEHNR, CDR2 FQNEAQ, per germline (reference sequence). J was trimmed by 5 bases and V by 5 bases; bases with no gene match: 10.

The rearrangement joins TRBV15 to TRBJ2-1; TRBD1 aligns across 8 bases. The J segment lost 10 bases and the V segment lost 0 bases, leaving 5 bases of the junction unmatched. CDR3 length: 14 amino acids. Germline CDR1 LNHNV, CDR2 YYDKDF (reference sequence). This CDR3 is CATSRDRTGNEQFF. CDR3 nucleotides: TGTGCCACCAGCAGAGATAGGACAGGGAACGAGCAGTTCTTC.

The rearrangement uses TRBV5-1 and TRBJ1-1; D ambiguous. Germline V gene lookup returns CDR1 SGHRS and CDR2 YFSETQ. This CDR3 spans 14 amino acids. The V gene lost 5 bases and the J gene lost 0 bases, with 11 bases spanning the gap. This CDR3 is CASSPMTMNTEAFF. CDR3 DNA: TGCGCCAGCAGTCCGATGACGATGAACACTGAAGCTTTCTTT.

CDR3 in amino acids: CASSPARSSGNTIYF. The CDR3 DNA follows: TGTGCCAGCTCCCCGGCCAGGAGCTCTGGAAACACCATATATTTT. The chain employs TRBV18 and TRBJ1-3, with D unresolved. The germline V gene has CDR1 KGHSH and CDR2 LQKENI. The length of the CDR3 is 15 residues. Trimming shortened V by 6 bases and J by 0 bases, and 12 bases separated the two germline ends.

V gene TRBV12-5 combines with J gene TRBJ1-1, with 7 bases aligning to TRBD1. Germline CDR1 LGHNT, CDR2 FRNRAP. The trim removed 1 base at V and 1 base at J, leaving 6 bases unmatched. This CDR3 comprises 16 residues. The CDR3 spells CASGLGAGGWNTEAFF. For the CDR3, the DNA is TGTGCTAGTGGTTTGGGAGCAGGGGGATGGAACACTGAAGCTTTCTTT.

The chain uses TRBV9 and TRBJ2-5; no clear D. Trimming cost V 0 bases and J 3 bases, with 6 bases left between them. Germline V gene sequence: CDR1 SGDLS, CDR2 YYNGEE. CDR3 length: 13 residues. The CDR3, as DNA: TGTGCCAGCAGCGTAGTTGCAGAAGAGACCCAGTACTTC. Amino acid sequence: CASSVVAEETQYF. The full variable domain, with the rest looked up from reference TRBV9 and TRBJ2-5, is DSGVTQTPKHLITATGQRVTLRCSPRSGDLSVYWYQQSLDQGLQFLIQYYNGEERAKGNILERFSAQQFPDLHSELNLSSLELGDSALYFCASSVVAEETQYFGPGTRLLVL.

This sequence joins TRBV18 and TRBJ2-1, with TRBD2 identical over 9 bases. This CDR3 contains 15 residues. Germline V CDR1 and CDR2: KGHSH, LQKENI. V was pared by 5 bases and J by 4 bases, with 6 bases of the junction left unmatched. The CDR3: CASSATSGAYNEQFF. CDR3 sequence (DNA): TGTGCCAGCTCAGCGACTAGCGGAGCATACAATGAGCAGTTCTTC.

DNA of the CDR3: TGTGCCAGCAGTCCCGGGACTTTGGCCCAGTACTTC. Amino acids: CASSPGTLAQYF. The V gene is TRBV6-5, the J gene TRBJ2-5; D possibly corresponds to TRBD2 (6 bases). Deletions cut 5 bases from V and 9 bases from J, with 13 bases between. From germline, CDR1 is MNHEY and CDR2 SVGAGI. There are 12 residues in the CDR3.

The rearrangement joins TRBV25-1 to TRBJ2-7, with 9 bases lining up with TRBD1. The germline V gene has CDR1 MGHDK and CDR2 SYGVNS. There are 15 residues in the CDR3. Trimming cost V 3 bases and J 3 bases; bases outside gene matches: 6. CDR3 in DNA: TGTGCCAGCAGTGACCCCGGACAGGGGAACTACGAGCAGTACTTC. Translation gives CASSDPGQGNYEQYF.

The chain employs TRBV11-1 and TRBJ1-2; tentative D call: TRBD1 (5 bases). Deletions cut 5 bases from V and 3 bases from J, with 13 bases between. The CDR3 is made up of 14 amino acids. The germline V gene encodes CDR1 SGHAT and CDR2 FQDESV (reference sequence). The CDR3 nucleotides are TGTGCCAGCAGCCGTGGAGGGGTGGACTATGGCTACACCTTC. Translation: CASSRGGVDYGYTF. Drawing the rest from reference TRBV11-1 and TRBJ1-2, the complete variable domain is EAEVAQSPRYKITEKSQAVAFWCDPISGHATLYWYRQILGQGPELLVQFQDESVVDDSQLPKDRFSAERLKGVDSTLKIQPAELGDSAMYLCASSRGGVDYGYTFGSGTRLTVV.

The V and J genes are TRBV5-1 and TRBJ1-2; D perhaps matches TRBD1 (6 bases). Trimming shortened V by 4 bases and J by 5 bases, and 12 bases separated the two germline ends. This CDR3 is built from 13 residues. CDR1 and CDR2 (germline): SGHRS, YFSETQ. The CDR3 DNA follows: TGCGCCAGCAGCGTGAGGACAGATTATGGCTACACCTTC. It encodes CASSVRTDYGYTF.

V gene TRBV29-1 combines with J gene TRBJ2-3, with D possibly being TRBD2 (5 bases). The V gene's germline CDR1 is SQVTM and CDR2 ANQGSEA. CDR3 size: 14 residues. Trimming stripped 5 bases from V and 3 bases from J, with 15 bases between. The CDR3 protein is CSVFEGIETDTQYF. The CDR3 DNA is TGCAGCGTTTTCGAGGGAATAGAGACAGATACGCAGTATTTT.

The chain carries TRBV3-1 (or the pseudogene TRBV3-2) and TRBJ1-4, with D possibly being TRBD1 (6 bases). With 6 bases removed from V and 0 bases from J, the gap between germline ends came to 11 bases. CDR3 length equals 15 residues. Germline V gene lookup returns CDR1 LGHDT and CDR2 YNNKEL (reference sequence). The CDR3 nucleotides are TGTGCCAGCAGTTTACAGGGTGCAACTAATGAAAAACTGTTTTTT. Its translation: CASSLQGATNEKLFF.